Below, 19 T cell receptor beta chains from the same sample are listed, as sequenced in a study of shared clonotypes between healthy human individuals. Assay: immunoSEQ multiplex PCR; the TCRdb copy retains only in-frame clones and omits some. The repertoire holds around 2.5 million clones, roughly 93% seen once, with 0.36% in the top ten. The sample taken for sequencing was naive CD4+ T cells from PBMCs. The subset is: CD45RA+ positively selected. The receptor source for this set is a man aged 18 to 30 in good health. Some clones in this sample may be carry-over from other donors' samples.

This sequence joins TRBV7-2 and TRBJ2-3, with D maybe TRBD2 (6 bases). The CDR3 loop spans 15 amino acids. The germline gives CDR1 SGHTA, CDR2 FQGNSA. The ends were cut back, 5 bases at V and 2 bases at J, with 14 bases in the middle. CDR3 sequence (DNA): TGTGCCAGCAGCGAACTAGCTTCCCCCACAGATACGCAGTATTTT. Translated, it gives CASSELASPTDTQYF. The full variable domain, its missing parts supplied by reference TRBV7-2 and TRBJ2-3, is GAGVSQSPSNKVTEKGKDVELRCDPISGHTALYWYRQSLGQGLEFLIYFQGNSAPDKSGLPSDRFSAERTGGSVSTLTIQRTQQEDSAVYLCASSELASPTDTQYFGPGTRLTVL.

The chain combines TRBV28 with TRBJ2-4, with D perhaps matching TRBD1 or TRBD2 (6 bases each). The CDR3 totals 15 residues. Germline V gene data show CDR1 as MDHEN and CDR2 as SYDVKM. Trimming shortened V by 1 base and J by 6 bases, and 13 bases separated the two germline ends. The CDR3 protein is CASSLFRGRGNIQYF. CDR3 coding DNA: TGTGCCAGCAGTTTATTCCGGGGGCGCGGAAACATTCAGTACTTC.

The chain carries TRBV5-4 and TRBJ2-3; unclear D gene. The CDR3 contains 14 residues. V dropped 4 bases and J dropped 2 bases, with 11 bases sitting between them. CDR1 and CDR2 (germline): SGHNT, YYREEE (reference sequence). The CDR3 loop reads CASSIGILTDTQYF. The CDR3 DNA sequence: TGTGCCAGCAGCATAGGGATACTCACAGATACGCAGTATTTT.

Worth noting for this clone: The sample holds other DNA sequences that translate to the same CDR3. This sequence joins TRBV5-1 and TRBJ1-5; 7 nucleotides match TRBD1. The V gene's germline CDR1 is SGHRS and CDR2 YFSETQ. The trim removed 4 bases at V and 0 bases at J, leaving 4 bases unmatched. The CDR3 has 15 residues. CDR3 protein: CASSLQGDSNQPQHF. As DNA, the CDR3 is TGCGCCAGCAGCCTCCAGGGGGATAGCAATCAGCCCCAGCATTTT.

This chain connects TRBV5-1 to TRBJ2-1; 8 bases agree with TRBD2. With 4 bases clipped from V and 0 bases from J, the junction kept 9 bases outside the gene matches. This CDR3 is built from 17 residues. Germline lookup yields CDR1 SGHRS and CDR2 YFSETQ. The CDR3 loop is CASSPLLAGSSYNEQFF. Here the CDR3 DNA reads TGCGCCAGCAGCCCCCTTTTAGCGGGGAGCTCCTACAATGAGCAGTTCTTC.

As concerns this clone: The same CDR3 is also encoded by other DNA sequences in this sample. This chain uses TRBV13 with TRBJ2-3; TRBD2 matches at 12 bases. CDR1 PRHDT and CDR2 FYEKMQ come from the germline V gene (reference sequence). With 4 bases clipped from V and 1 base from J, the junction kept 6 bases outside the gene matches. The CDR3 is 17 residues long. This chain's CDR3 is CASSSRLAGDGTDTQYF. The DNA of the CDR3 is TGTGCCAGCAGCTCCAGACTAGCGGGAGATGGCACAGATACGCAGTATTTT.

The chain combines TRBV6-6 with TRBJ2-7; D possibly corresponds to TRBD2 (6 bases). CDR1 and CDR2 from the germline V gene are MNHNY and SVGAGI (reference sequence). CDR3 length equals 13 residues. Deletions cut 3 bases from V and 2 bases from J, with 8 bases between. CDR3 amino acids: CASSYAGPYEQYF. CDR3 in DNA: TGTGCCAGCAGTTATGCGGGACCCTACGAGCAGTACTTC.

The chain is built from TRBV9 and TRBJ1-1; D may be TRBD1 (5 bases). There are 15 residues in the CDR3. Per germline, CDR1 SGDLS and CDR2 YYNGEE. V lost 0 bases, J lost 4 bases, and 13 bases lay in between. This CDR3 is CASSVEPQGGTEAFF. As DNA, the CDR3 is TGTGCCAGCAGCGTAGAACCCCAGGGAGGCACTGAAGCTTTCTTT.

The chain links TRBV7-9 to TRBJ1-2; maybe TRBD1 (5 bases). CDR1 and CDR2 from the germline V gene are SEHNR and FQNEAQ (reference sequence). The CDR3 runs 14 residues. V gave up 5 bases and J gave up 2 bases, with 12 bases separating them. This CDR3 reads CASSPQVMNYGYTF. In nucleotides, the CDR3 is TGTGCCAGCAGCCCACAGGTGATGAACTATGGCTACACCTTC.

The chain couples TRBV5-4 to TRBJ2-2; D not resolved. V was clipped by 4 bases and J by 6 bases, with 19 bases between them. The CDR3 contains 16 residues. CDR1 and CDR2 from the germline V gene are SGHNT and YYREEE (reference sequence). The CDR3 region is CASSATGPRNPGELFF. CDR3 DNA sequence: TGTGCCAGCAGCGCTACCGGGCCCCGCAACCCCGGGGAGCTGTTTTTT.

This chain uses TRBV6-1 with TRBJ2-7; D is perhaps TRBD1 or TRBD2 (5 bases each). V lost 8 bases, J lost 3 bases, and 17 bases lay in between. The CDR3 loop spans 14 amino acids. Looked up from germline, CDR1 is MNHNS and CDR2 is SASEGT. CDR3 sequence (DNA): TGTGCCAGCCTAAGCGGAGCTGGGGGCTACGAGCAGTACTTC. This translates into CASLSGAGGYEQYF.

The rearrangement uses TRBV7-7 and TRBJ2-3; the D is unclear. CDR1 is SSHAT, CDR2 FNYEAQ, per germline (reference sequence). V was pared by 2 bases and J by 4 bases, with 10 bases between. The length of the CDR3 is 14 residues. The DNA of the CDR3 is TGTGCCAGCAGCTTACGGGCCACCCCAGATACGCAGTATTTT. This encodes CASSLRATPDTQYF.

The DNA of the CDR3 is TGCGCCAGCAGCTTTGCCTCCTACGAGCAGTACTTC. Protein sequence: CASSFASYEQYF. V gene TRBV5-1 combines with J gene TRBJ2-7; D is uncertain. The ends were cut back, 2 bases at V and 0 bases at J, with 3 bases in the middle. This CDR3 has 12 residues. Germline V gene lookup returns CDR1 SGHRS and CDR2 YFSETQ.

The V and J genes are TRBV7-9 and TRBJ1-2; TRBD1 agrees at 11 bases. CDR3 length: 18 amino acids. V was pared by 5 bases and J by 2 bases, with 13 bases of the junction left unmatched. Germline V gene data show CDR1 as SEHNR and CDR2 as FQNEAQ (reference sequence). The CDR3 spells CASSQNTGTGGVNYGYTF. The CDR3 DNA sequence: TGTGCCAGCAGCCAAAACACCGGGACAGGGGGGGTGAACTATGGCTACACCTTC.

V gene TRBV19 combines with J gene TRBJ2-1; D unresolved. The CDR3 sequence is 12 residues long. Trimming removed 6 bases from V and 9 bases from J, with 12 bases in between. Per the germline V gene, CDR1 is LNHDA and CDR2 is SQIVND (reference sequence). CDR3 amino acids: CASREKHGEQFF. CDR3 nucleotide sequence: TGTGCCAGTAGGGAGAAGCACGGTGAGCAGTTCTTC.

In its sample, this clone was seen a few times. This sequence joins TRBV2 and TRBJ1-5; possible D gene TRBD1, 5 bases. This CDR3 is built from 12 residues. The V end lost 6 bases, the J end lost 3 bases, and 6 bases lay between the germline ends. Germline CDR1 and CDR2: SNHLY and FYNNEI. CDR3 coding DNA: TGTGCCAGCAGCAGGGTCAATCAGCCCCAGCATTTT. The encoded protein is CASSRVNQPQHF.

This clone has only a few counts. CDR3 DNA: TGTGCCAGCAGACTGAGCGGAGCGAACACCGGGGAGCTGTTTTTT. It is translated as CASRLSGANTGELFF. The rearrangement joins TRBV9 to TRBJ2-2; possibly TRBD2 for D (5 bases). The germline gives CDR1 SGDLS, CDR2 YYNGEE. This CDR3 region has 15 residues. V was trimmed by 5 bases and J by 0 bases, leaving 11 bases between them.

The CDR3 DNA is TGTGCCAGTAGTTATCCTGGAAACACCATATATTTT. Translation: CASSYPGNTIYF. V is TRBV19 and J is TRBJ1-3; D gene unclear. This CDR3 comprises 12 residues. CDR1 and CDR2 (germline): LNHDA, SQIVND (reference sequence). Trimming took off 5 bases at V and 2 bases at J, with 4 bases between the two ends.

The rearrangement links TRBV5-4 to TRBJ2-5; perhaps TRBD2 as D (7 bases). The CDR3 is 16 residues long. Per the germline V gene, CDR1 is SGHNT and CDR2 is YYREEE (reference sequence). Trimming cost V 4 bases and J 1 base, with 17 bases left between them. CDR3 sequence (DNA): TGTGCCAGCAGCCCGGGGGGCAGCTCGTCCCAAGAGACCCAGTACTTC. This encodes CASSPGGSSSQETQYF.